These T cell receptor beta chains were read from a single sample in a study of T cell responses to AZD1222 COVID-19 vaccine. Clones were read by immunoSEQ multiplex PCR, and TCRdb kept only the in-frame ones, dropping some. The sample carries 99,000 or so clones, more than 75% recorded once. The sequencing here drew on peripheral blood, taken on day 0 of AZD1222 vaccination. The receptors come from an adult in good health. CDR3s include the opening cysteine and the closing phenylalanine or tryptophan. The order of the fields is V gene, J gene, D gene, clone size, CDR3 protein, CDR3 DNA. D genes are given only for firm matches. Clone size, where shown, is once, few, many, or a class for clones that have expanded.

V: TRBV27
J: TRBJ2-2
D: TRBD2
size: NA
CDR3: CASSLGGTIITGELFF
DNA: TGTGCCAGCAGTTTAGGGGGGACTATCATCACCGGGGAGCTGTTTTTT

V: TRBV28
J: TRBJ1-6
D: NA
size: few
CDR3: CASSPDTGSPLHF
DNA: TGTGCCAGCAGCCCCGACACCGGTTCACCCCTCCACTTT

V: TRBV19
J: TRBJ1-1
D: NA
size: NA
CDR3: CASNGYTEAFF
DNA: TGTGCCAGTAACGGGTACACTGAAGCTTTCTTT

V: TRBV6-2/TRBV6-3
J: TRBJ2-7
D: TRBD2
size: NA
CDR3: CASSYSVVLAGRGSYEQYF
DNA: TGTGCCAGCAGTTACTCGGTGGTATTAGCGGGAAGGGGGTCCTACGAGCAGTACTTC

V: TRBV7-9
J: TRBJ2-3
D: NA
size: NA
CDR3: CASQRGTDTQYF
DNA: TGTGCCAGTCAGAGAGGCACAGATACGCAGTATTTT

V: TRBV7-2
J: TRBJ1-1
D: NA
size: NA
CDR3: CASSLVMGGTKAFF
DNA: TGTGCCAGCAGCTTAGTAATGGGCGGGACTAAAGCTTTCTTT

V: TRBV7-2
J: TRBJ2-5
D: NA
size: NA
CDR3: CASTEARQETQYF
DNA: TGTGCCAGCACAGAAGCCAGGCAAGAGACCCAGTACTTC

V: TRBV2
J: TRBJ1-1
D: TRBD1
size: NA
CDR3: CASSWTGETEAFF
DNA: TGTGCCAGCAGCTGGACAGGGGAAACTGAAGCTTTCTTT

V: TRBV15
J: TRBJ1-2
D: NA
size: NA
CDR3: CATSVTQGNYGYTF
DNA: TGTGCCACCAGCGTGACCCAGGGCAACTATGGCTACACCTTC

V: TRBV30
J: TRBJ1-5
D: TRBD1
size: NA
CDR3: CAWRTGGNQPQHF
DNA: TGTGCCTGGAGGACAGGGGGAAATCAGCCCCAGCATTTT

V: TRBV30
J: TRBJ1-5
D: TRBD1
size: NA
CDR3: CAWAQGVQPQHF
DNA: TGTGCCTGGGCCCAGGGGGTACAGCCCCAGCATTTT

V: TRBV19
J: TRBJ2-5
D: NA
size: NA
CDR3: CASSMAGAPQETQYF
DNA: TGTGCCAGTAGTATGGCGGGGGCCCCACAAGAGACCCAGTACTTC

V: TRBV28
J: TRBJ2-3
D: TRBD2
size: NA
CDR3: CASSRPGLAGEHF
DNA: TGTGCCAGCAGTCGACCCGGACTAGCGGGAGAGCATTTT

V: TRBV5-5
J: TRBJ1-6
D: NA
size: once
CDR3: CASSFLLGQSPLHF
DNA: TGTGCCAGCAGCTTTCTACTCGGACAATCACCCCTCCACTTT

V: TRBV6-5
J: TRBJ1-2
D: NA
size: few
CDR3: CASSLGSYQTVYGYTF
DNA: TGTGCCAGCAGTTTAGGGTCCTATCAGACAGTCTATGGCTACACCTTC

V: TRBV19
J: TRBJ2-2
D: TRBD1
size: NA
CDR3: CASRGDRRPGGELFF
DNA: TGTGCCAGTAGAGGGGACAGGCGCCCCGGGGGGGAGCTGTTTTTT

V: TRBV28
J: TRBJ2-2
D: NA
size: few
CDR3: CASRRQGGGGELFF
DNA: TGTGCCAGCAGACGACAGGGAGGAGGCGGGGAGCTGTTTTTT